This T cell receptor (beta chain) is from a study of spatial heterogeneity in lung cancer. Findings and limits, study-wide: The study found ubiquitous expanded tumor TCRs in blood more at resection than follow-up.

Time point given: sample taken at primary tumor resection. The study sequenced unsorted whole RNA from tumor, nontumor lung or frozen PBMC. Donation came from 70 or so patients with untreated early-stage non-small cell lung cancer. TCRdb used MiXCR to reprocess the 5' RACE reads, holding one entry per CDR3 protein. The sample records tens of thousands of distinct CDR3 sequences, roughly 5% being singletons. The V gene end was trimmed by 0 bases and the J gene end by 4 bases; junction bases not matched to a gene: 8. CDR1 and CDR2 from the germline V gene are DFQATT and SNEGSKA (reference sequence). The CDR3 is 15 amino acids. This clonotype was detected ten times or more. Its antigen is not known.

The rearrangement uses TRBV20-1 and TRBJ1-2; 7 bases fit TRBD1. The specimen comprised PBMCs, sampled at surgery. The sequence derives from a male donor with early-stage non-small cell lung cancer. CDR3 DNA: TGCAGTGCTAGAGATATTGAGGGACAGAGCTATGGCTACACCTTC. Encoded protein: CSARDIEGQSYGYTF.